The rows below give T cell receptor beta chains drawn from one sample of a study of blood T cell repertoires in COVID-19. Assay used: immunoSEQ multiplex PCR; TCRdb lists only in-frame clones, some missing. The profile shows some 250,000 clones, 86% of them singletons. Sequences were obtained from PBMCs or T cells enriched from blood (not recorded which). The source is a man aged 18 to 30 who had recovered from COVID-19. CDR3s leave out the opening cysteine and the closing phenylalanine or tryptophan.

V gene	J gene	CDR3 protein
TRBV2	TRBJ1-2	ASKDRGYYGYT
TRBV4-1	TRBJ1-2	ASSPSIRGYYGYT
TRBV12-5	TRBJ2-7	ASGLDPRDYPREQY
TRBV7-9	TRBJ2-7	ASSSGLYEQY
TRBV28	TRBJ2-7	ASRDRSGTGNEQY
TRBV5-1	TRBJ2-5	ASSAGLRTGETQY
TRBV30	TRBJ1-1	AWKDPGEAF
TRBV3-1/TRBV3-2	TRBJ1-2	ASTSRARGGGYT
TRBV3-1/TRBV3-2	TRBJ2-7	ASSQYPGIDEQY
TRBV3-1/TRBV3-2	TRBJ2-7	ASKRRENSYEQY
TRBV9	TRBJ2-3	ASSVRGADTQY
TRBV2	TRBJ2-5	ASSGSGGGETQY
TRBV19	TRBJ1-2	ASSIWLQGSNYGYT
TRBV5-4	TRBJ2-5	ASSLSSRGPRETQY
TRBV28	TRBJ2-7	ASRTGPPYEQY
TRBV19	TRBJ1-1	ASSIIGAGDPEAF
TRBV15	TRBJ2-3	ATSRSAGGPDTQY
TRBV5-3	TRBJ2-7	ARSWGLRMRDEQY
TRBV5-4	TRBJ2-1	ASREGQGWEYNEQF
TRBV2	TRBJ2-1	ASSEDGNEQF
TRBV5-1	TRBJ2-1	ASSLMGESHNEQF
TRBV2	TRBJ2-5	ASTLPGDPGETQY
TRBV20-1	TRBJ1-2	SASEQGTYGYT
TRBV28	TRBJ2-6	ASSPGQLSGANVLT
TRBV10-3	TRBJ2-1	AISEGTASYNEQF
TRBV2	TRBJ1-1	ASIRQSLNTEAF
TRBV11-2	TRBJ1-4	ASSFALTIPRKQKLF
TRBV28	TRBJ2-5	ASSFWGMVAGAKETQY
TRBV7-9	TRBJ1-1	ASSSGGEAF
TRBV6-5	TRBJ1-2	ASSYDKTGMNYGYT
TRBV18	TRBJ2-5	ASSPRTAGGSDQTQY
TRBV12-3/TRBV12-4	TRBJ2-1	ASSLALRHEQF
TRBV7-9	TRBJ2-5	ASSSTSGGAQETQY
TRBV9	TRBJ2-1	ASGTGQVGDEQF
TRBV7-8	TRBJ1-5	ASSLGQARDSNQPQH
TRBV12-3/TRBV12-4	TRBJ1-1	ASSEGQGLLAF
TRBV5-6	TRBJ1-2	ASSLATANYGYT
TRBV5-6	TRBJ1-5	ASSQSRTTSNQPQH
TRBV7-7	TRBJ2-3	ASSLSPSDLDTQY
TRBV7-6	TRBJ2-5	ASSLLASQETQY
TRBV10-1	TRBJ2-5	ASSESLSTFETQY
TRBV19	TRBJ2-7	ASGDDSSYEQY
TRBV6-4	TRBJ1-5	ASSHRRHRVHQPQH
TRBV30	TRBJ2-3	AWKFQGRTDTQY
TRBV6-5	TRBJ2-7	ASSYSKRGGAEQY
TRBV3-1/TRBV3-2	TRBJ2-7	ASSHASSGYSYEQY
TRBV27	TRBJ1-1	ASSPVMNTEAF
TRBV25-1	TRBJ1-6	ASRNRGYNSPLH
TRBV7-2	TRBJ1-2	ASSSGRGTGTYGYT